A selection of T cell receptor beta chains follows, all from one sample in a study of blood T cell repertoires in COVID-19. Assay used: immunoSEQ multiplex PCR; TCRdb lists only in-frame clones, some missing. The sample lists around 120,000 clones, roughly 79% occurring once. The sample was peripheral blood. The source is a man between 65 and 80 years old with active or convalescent COVID-19. Each CDR3 is given with its conserved first and last residue. The D gene is left open where the match is weak. Clone sizes are given selectively: once, few, many, or a class where the clone is expanded.

.	TRBJ2-3	TRBV4-3	.	TGCGCCAGCAGCCAGGGTCTGAGGTTCGGGAGTATGGCAGATACGCAGTATTTT	CASSQGLRFGSMADTQYF
.	TRBJ1-2	TRBV19	.	TGTGCCAGTAGTATTCTTCAGGGTGCGAGGTATGGCTACACCTTC	CASSILQGARYGYTF
.	TRBJ2-2	TRBV5-4	.	TGTGCCAGCAGCACCTTCCGTAGGACAACTCAAGGCGGGGAGCTGTTTTTT	CASSTFRRTTQGGELFF
.	TRBJ2-7	TRBV6-1	TRBD1	TGTGCCAGCAGTGAAGTAGGGGGCATCTACGAGCAGTACTTC	CASSEVGGIYEQYF
.	TRBJ2-3	TRBV12-1	.	TGTGCCAGCAGCTTTACAGCTACTGGCACAGATACGCAGTATTTT	CASSFTATGTDTQYF
.	TRBJ2-5	TRBV19	TRBD1	TGTGCCAGTACCCACGACAGGGGCGAGACCCAGTACTTC	CASTHDRGETQYF
.	TRBJ2-3	TRBV11-2	.	TGTGCCAGCAGCCGTGGGGGGGCCCTAGATACGCAGTATTTT	CASSRGGALDTQYF
.	TRBJ2-1	TRBV4-1	TRBD2	TGCGCCAGCAGCCTTCAGGGGATCTCGGCTAGCGGGAGAACCAATGAGCAGTTCTTC	CASSLQGISASGRTNEQFF
.	TRBJ2-1	TRBV3-1/TRBV3-2	.	TGTGCCAGCAGCCAAGAAGGGGGGGGCAATGAGCAGTTCTTC	CASSQEGGGNEQFF
.	TRBJ2-7	TRBV4-2	.	TGTGCCAGCAGCCCGAGTTCTAGCTCCTACGAGCAGTACTTC	CASSPSSSSYEQYF
.	TRBJ2-1	TRBV7-2	.	TGTGCCAGCAGCTTTGGCAGGCAATACAATGAGCAGTTCTTC	CASSFGRQYNEQFF
.	TRBJ2-1	TRBV5-1	.	TGCGCCAGCAGCTTAGAGCTGGGGGCCGGCTACAATGAGCAGTTCTTC	CASSLELGAGYNEQFF
.	TRBJ2-2	TRBV9	.	TGTGCCAGCAGCGCCCCCCTGGGCGGGGGCGGCACCGGGGAGCTGTTTTTT	CASSAPLGGGGTGELFF
.	TRBJ2-7	TRBV28	TRBD2	TGTGCCAGCAGGCACCGCGGAGCGGGAGACCGCGAGCAGTACTTC	CASRHRGAGDREQYF
.	TRBJ2-3	TRBV5-4	TRBD2	TGTGCCAGCAGCTTGCGGACTAGCGGGGGCGGAGCGACAGATACGCAGTATTTT	CASSLRTSGGGATDTQYF
.	TRBJ1-2	TRBV7-2	.	TGTGCCAGCACCTTGGGGGGGGCTTTTAGTGGCTACACCTTC	CASTLGGAFSGYTF
.	TRBJ1-6	TRBV28	.	TGTGCCAGCAGCGCCCCTGGACAGACGAATTCACCCCTCCACTTT	CASSAPGQTNSPLHF
.	TRBJ1-2	TRBV6-5	.	TGTGCCAACGGAAGGGGTGAGGGCTACACCTTC	CANGRGEGYTF
.	TRBJ1-2	TRBV3-1/TRBV3-2	TRBD1	TGTGCCAGCAGCGCTCGAGACAGGGCGGAGGGCTATGGCTACACCTTC	CASSARDRAEGYGYTF
.	TRBJ1-6	TRBV9	TRBD1	TGTGCCAGCAGCGAACGGACAGGGAATTCACCCCTCCACTTT	CASSERTGNSPLHF
.	TRBJ1-3	TRBV6-5	.	TGTGCCAGCAGTTCCCCTGCCCAGGGTGGAAACACCATATATTTT	CASSSPAQGGNTIYF
.	TRBJ2-3	TRBV3-1/TRBV3-2	TRBD1	TGTGCCAGCAGCAGCATAGGGGGCGCGGTAACAGATACGCAGTATTTT	CASSSIGGAVTDTQYF
.	TRBJ2-1	TRBV5-1	.	TGCGCCAGCACCTTGGGGCAGGCTAATTACAATGAGCAGTTCTTC	CASTLGQANYNEQFF
.	TRBJ1-1	TRBV9	TRBD1	TGTGCCAGCAGCGTAACCGGGACAGGGAGCACTGAAGCTTTCTTT	CASSVTGTGSTEAFF
.	TRBJ2-5	TRBV29-1	TRBD2	TGCAGCCTGGGACTAGCGGGAGTCGCGGAGACCCAGTACTTC	CSLGLAGVAETQYF
.	TRBJ1-5	TRBV28	TRBD1	TGTGCCAGCAGTTCAGGGGGGAGCAATCAGCCCCAGCATTTT	CASSSGGSNQPQHF
.	TRBJ1-1	TRBV7-8	.	TGTGCCAGCAGCCGGGACGGCGGGTCTGAAGCTTTCTTT	CASSRDGGSEAFF
.	TRBJ1-2	TRBV5-1	TRBD1	TGCGCCAGCAGCTTGGGACAGGGGTGGGTCAATGGCTACACCTTC	CASSLGQGWVNGYTF
.	TRBJ1-2	TRBV6-4	.	TGTGCCAGCAGTGACTCCGGGGGTGGCTACACCTTC	CASSDSGGGYTF
.	TRBJ2-1	TRBV6-1	TRBD1	TGTGCCAGCAGTGAAACCGGCAGGGGGCAGAATGAGCAGTTCTTC	CASSETGRGQNEQFF
.	TRBJ2-7	TRBV5-1	TRBD2	TGCGCCAGCAGCTTGGAGCTAGCGGGAGGGAACGAGCAGTACTTC	CASSLELAGGNEQYF
.	TRBJ2-7	TRBV6-2/TRBV6-3	.	TGTGCCAGCAGTTACTCGGTAGTACTCGCCCTCCACGAGCAGTACTTC	CASSYSVVLALHEQYF
.	TRBJ2-5	TRBV7-9	TRBD2	TGTGCCAGCAGTTTGGGGGGACTAGCGAGAAAAGAGACCCAGTACTTC	CASSLGGLARKETQYF
.	TRBJ1-2	TRBV5-1	.	TGCGCCAGCAGCTTGAGCGGGTCGGGATATGGCTACACCTTC	CASSLSGSGYGYTF
.	TRBJ1-1	TRBV7-3	.	TGTGCCAGCAGCGTAGCCGGGAGCACTGAAGCTTTCTTT	CASSVAGSTEAFF
.	TRBJ2-3	TRBV18	TRBD1	TGTGCCAGCTCACCCCAGGGGGCGCGCACAGATACGCAGTATTTT	CASSPQGARTDTQYF
.	TRBJ1-1	TRBV18	TRBD1	TGTGCCAGCTCACCAGCGGGACAGGGGGTCAGGACTGAAGCTTTCTTT	CASSPAGQGVRTEAFF
.	TRBJ2-7	TRBV4-3	.	TGCGCCAGCAGCCAAGGTCCGGGTCGGGAGCAGTACTTC	CASSQGPGREQYF
.	TRBJ2-7	TRBV7-9	.	TGTGCCAGCAGCTTCCGGGTACAGGGCGAGCAGTACTTC	CASSFRVQGEQYF
.	TRBJ1-6	TRBV1	.	TGCACCAGCAGCCAGAAACAGGGGCCTCGGTCACCCCTCCACTTT	CTSSQKQGPRSPLHF
.	TRBJ2-5	TRBV7-2	TRBD2	TGTGCCAGCAGCTTAATGGGTCGGGGGGAAGAGACCCAGTACTTC	CASSLMGRGEETQYF
.	TRBJ2-1	TRBV28	TRBD2	TGTGCCAGCAGTTCCCTTAGCGGGGGGGCATTCAATGAGCAGTTCTTC	CASSSLSGGAFNEQFF
.	TRBJ2-4	TRBV5-4	TRBD1	TGTGCCAGCAGCTTGGACAACAGGGGTTCGGGAAACATTCAGTACTTC	CASSLDNRGSGNIQYF
once	TRBJ1-5	TRBV12-2	.	TGTGCAAGTCGCCCGCGAAAGGACTGCCCGGGGGTCAATCAGCCCCAGCATTTT	CASRPRKDCPGVNQPQHF
.	TRBJ2-3	TRBV4-1	TRBD2	TGCGCCAGCAGCTGGGGGGGGGCAGATACGCAGTATTTT	CASSWGGADTQYF
few	TRBJ2-7	TRBV7-2	.	TGTGCCAGCAGCTTAGTGGCGGGGGCTGGCTCCTACGAGCAGTACTTC	CASSLVAGAGSYEQYF
.	TRBJ1-1	TRBV19	.	TGTGCCAGTAGTTCCCCGTCGGAGGGCCGGGACACTGAAGCTTTCTTT	CASSSPSEGRDTEAFF
few	TRBJ1-2	TRBV2	TRBD1	TGTGCCAGCAGTGTTTTTGGGACAGGGGGCGTGGGTTCTAACTATGGCTACACCTTC	CASSVFGTGGVGSNYGYTF
.	TRBJ2-2	TRBV27	.	TGTGCCAGCAGTTTCCAGCGGTCGAACACCGGGGAGCTGTTTTTT	CASSFQRSNTGELFF
.	TRBJ2-2	TRBV24-1	.	TGTGCCACCGGGCACGAGGGCACCGGGGAGCTGTTTTTT	CATGHEGTGELFF
.	TRBJ2-3	TRBV11-2	.	TGTGCCAGCAGCTTAGATCTCACAGATACGCAGTATTTT	CASSLDLTDTQYF
.	TRBJ1-5	TRBV7-2	TRBD1	TGTGCCAGCAGAGGGACAGGCTCGAGCCAGCCCCAGCATTTT	CASRGTGSSQPQHF
.	TRBJ2-3	TRBV7-9	.	TGTGCCAGCAGCCCAAGAGGCCCAGATACGCAGTATTTT	CASSPRGPDTQYF
.	TRBJ2-1	TRBV7-7	TRBD1	TGTGCCAGCAGCGCGACAGGGTTCAATGAGCAGTTCTTC	CASSATGFNEQFF
.	TRBJ2-1	TRBV19	TRBD2	TGTGCCAGTAGCACGCTAGCGGGAGGCTACAATGAGCAGTTCTTC	CASSTLAGGYNEQFF